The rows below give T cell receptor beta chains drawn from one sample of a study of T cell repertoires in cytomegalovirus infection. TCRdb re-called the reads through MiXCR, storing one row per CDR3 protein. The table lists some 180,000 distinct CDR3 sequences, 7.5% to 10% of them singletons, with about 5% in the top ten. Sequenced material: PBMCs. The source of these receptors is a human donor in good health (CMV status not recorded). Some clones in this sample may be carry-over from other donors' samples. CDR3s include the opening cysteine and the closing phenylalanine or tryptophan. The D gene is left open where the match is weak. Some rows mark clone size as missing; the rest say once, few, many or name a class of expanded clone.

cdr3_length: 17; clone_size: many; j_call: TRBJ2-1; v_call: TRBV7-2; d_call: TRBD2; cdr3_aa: CASSLSVGGGPSNEQFF; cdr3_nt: TGTGCCAGCAGCCTTAGTGTTGGCGGGGGGCCGTCCAATGAGCAGTTCTTC
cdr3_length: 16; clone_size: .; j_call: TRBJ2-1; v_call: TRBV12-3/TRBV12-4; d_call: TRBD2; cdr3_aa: CASTAASGKDVNEQFF; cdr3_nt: TGTGCCAGCACGGCGGCTAGCGGGAAGGATGTCAATGAGCAGTTCTTC
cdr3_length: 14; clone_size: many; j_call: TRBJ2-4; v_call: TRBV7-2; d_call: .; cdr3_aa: CASSTSQGPNIQYF; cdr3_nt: TGTGCCAGCAGCACTAGCCAGGGTCCGAACATTCAGTACTTC
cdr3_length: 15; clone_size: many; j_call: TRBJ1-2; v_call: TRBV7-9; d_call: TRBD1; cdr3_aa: CASSPGTGELDGYTF; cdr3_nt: TGTGCCAGCAGCCCCGGGACAGGGGAGTTGGATGGCTACACCTTC
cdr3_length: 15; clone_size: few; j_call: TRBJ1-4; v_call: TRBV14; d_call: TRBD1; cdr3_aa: CASSRRTGAIEKLFF; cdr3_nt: TGTGCCAGCAGCCGAAGGACAGGCGCAATTGAAAAACTGTTTTTT
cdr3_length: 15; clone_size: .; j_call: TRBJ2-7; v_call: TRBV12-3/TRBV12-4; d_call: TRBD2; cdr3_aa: CASSLPGLGIYEQYF; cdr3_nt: TGTGCCAGCAGTTTGCCGGGACTAGGGATCTACGAGCAGTACTTC
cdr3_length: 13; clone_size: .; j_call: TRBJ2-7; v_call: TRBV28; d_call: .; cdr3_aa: CASRTGITYEQYF; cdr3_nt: TGTGCCAGCAGAACAGGGATTACCTACGAGCAGTACTTC
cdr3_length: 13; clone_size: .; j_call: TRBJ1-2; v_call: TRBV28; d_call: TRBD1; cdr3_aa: CASSSDRGGGYTF; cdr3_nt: TGTGCCAGCAGCTCCGACAGGGGAGGAGGCTACACCTTC
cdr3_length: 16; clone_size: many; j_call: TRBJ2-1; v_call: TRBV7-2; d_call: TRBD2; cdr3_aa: CASSGRLAGGYNEQFF; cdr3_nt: TGTGCCAGCAGCGGCCGTCTGGCGGGGGGTTACAATGAGCAGTTCTTC
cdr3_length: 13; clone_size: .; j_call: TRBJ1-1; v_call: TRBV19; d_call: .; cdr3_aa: CASNHGGDTEAFF; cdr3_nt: TGTGCCAGTAATCATGGGGGGGACACTGAAGCTTTCTTT
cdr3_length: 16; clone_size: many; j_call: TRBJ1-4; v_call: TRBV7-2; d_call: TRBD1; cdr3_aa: CASSLPGTGLGEKLFF; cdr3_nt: TGTGCCAGCAGCTTACCCGGGACAGGATTGGGTGAAAAACTGTTTTTT
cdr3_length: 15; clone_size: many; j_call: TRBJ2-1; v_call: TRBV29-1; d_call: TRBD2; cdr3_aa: CSVAVGLAGGDEQFF; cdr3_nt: TGCAGCGTAGCGGTCGGGCTAGCGGGAGGAGATGAGCAGTTCTTC
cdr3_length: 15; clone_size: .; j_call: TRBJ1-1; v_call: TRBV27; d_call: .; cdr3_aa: CASSPLPGAGTEAFF; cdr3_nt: TGTGCCAGCAGTCCCTTGCCGGGAGCGGGCACTGAAGCTTTCTTT
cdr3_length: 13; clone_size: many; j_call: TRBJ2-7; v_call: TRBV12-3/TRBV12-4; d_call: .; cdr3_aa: CASSFDRRYEQYF; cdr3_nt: TGTGCCAGCAGTTTCGACAGGCGCTACGAGCAGTACTTC
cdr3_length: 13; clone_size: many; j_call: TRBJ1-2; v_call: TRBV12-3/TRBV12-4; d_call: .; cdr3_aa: CASSLSIPDGYTF; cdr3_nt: TGTGCCAGCAGTTTAAGTATCCCGGATGGCTACACCTTC
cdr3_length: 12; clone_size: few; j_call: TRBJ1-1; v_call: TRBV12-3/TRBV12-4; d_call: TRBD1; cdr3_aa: CASSSQGAEAFF; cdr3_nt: TGTGCCAGCAGTTCACAGGGGGCGGAAGCTTTCTTT
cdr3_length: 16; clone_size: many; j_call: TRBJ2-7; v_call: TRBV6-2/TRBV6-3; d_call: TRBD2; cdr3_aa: CASSYLPSGVSYEQYF; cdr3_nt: TGTGCCAGCAGTTACCTCCCTAGCGGGGTCTCCTACGAGCAGTACTTC